This section outlines one TCR beta chain sequence together with its context. It lacks a known antigen. No qualities accompany the bases; no much larger clone lies one base away. The immunoSEQ Assay, a bias-controlled multiplex PCR, was used to amplify TCRbeta CDR3 regions from genomic DNA. The paper's data handling went like this. The number of nucleated cells in each sample was estimated by amplification of reference gene primers within the assay. To quantify the absolute abundance of each unique TCRbeta CDR3 rearrangement, sequence reads were collapsed and filtered. For each sample, productive Simpson clonality was calculated as the square root of Simpson's diversity index across productive rearrangements. TCRdb holds this immuneACCESS table with in-frame rearrangements only. Some clones are missing; in checked studies, unresolved V genes explain under half, and the rest has no known cause. The V and J calls and clone size come from that table; D and trimming were worked out from the DNA. This sample has 250,000 to 350,000 clones in its table, and roughly 85% of those were observed once. The ten largest clones take up 3% of the sample.

The sample belongs to a study of blood T cell repertoires in COVID-19 (TCRdb year 2020). Regarding the study in general: The collaborator samples originated in the United States, Italy and Spain and spanned the acute and convalescent phases of COVID-19. The dataset comprised deeply sampled blood TCRbeta repertoires from subjects exposed to, actively infected with, or recovered from COVID-19. HLA class I and class II types, where available, came from metadata supplied by the sample provider rather than from assay-based typing. The prospective study material was composed of cDNA or gDNA derived from T cells, B-cell-depleted T cells, or PBMCs. The repertoires were made available in a free public database intended to serve as a resource for research on the immune response to SARS-CoV-2. Samples were obtained from the ongoing ImmuneRACE study (first 160 participants) and from roughly 1,300 subjects provided by 6 global collaborators. Nearly every sample came with metadata listing a de-identified subject ID, COVID-19 status, age in years and sex. Overall results and qualifications from the work: How much clinical and demographic metadata was included differed by source and by participant, and the metadata was provided uncurated.

The CDR3, cysteine through phenylalanine, is 12 amino acids long. The DNA shown is the 36-base CDR3, in frame from base 1. The germline V gene (reference sequence) provides CDR1 DFQATT and CDR2 SNEGSKA. V and J are trimmed by 3 bases and 6 bases, and the gene matches miss 4 bases of the junction. The collaborating institutions used their own protocols to collect whole blood in K2EDTA tubes. Collaborator samples were shipped for TCRbeta analysis as frozen whole blood, isolated PBMCs, or DNA extracted from either sample type. The clonotype was recovered from a woman under 40 with active or convalescent COVID-19. Specimen: peripheral blood. Recombination joined TRBV20-1 with TRBJ2-7, and TRBD1 aligns with 8 junction nucleotides. This receptor carries the CDR3 CSASDRGSEQYF. Read as DNA, the sequence is TGCAGTGCTAGTGACAGGGGAAGCGAGCAGTACTTC.